The next 10 T cell receptor beta chains were all read from a single sample in a study of beta chain features in type 1 diabetes. Broader study findings: Patients with Type 1 diabetes showed moderately but significantly shorter TCRB CDR3s in all four CD4+ subsets.

The antigens of these receptors remain unknown. As every portion of the isolated RNA was reverse transcribed, the sequencing read expressed TCRB transcripts. The repertoire was sequenced with immunoSEQ multiplex PCR; TCRdb's copy has only in-frame clones and lacks some. Of roughly 100,000 clones in the sample, about 26% were seen once. Material for sequencing was central memory CD4+ T cells from blood. These receptors came from a woman younger than 35 with type 1 diabetes.

The V and J genes are TRBV2 and TRBJ1-1; D gene uncertain. Trimming took 6 bases from V and 2 from J, leaving 13 bases between them. This CDR3 has 14 residues. Per the germline V gene, CDR1 is SNHLY and CDR2 is FYNNEI. The DNA for the CDR3 is TGTGCCAGCAGGGTACAGATGCCCAACACTGAAGCTTTCTTT. Amino acid sequence: CASRVQMPNTEAFF.

This clone has a handful of counts. This chain joins TRBV9 and TRBJ2-1; unclear D gene. With 0 bases removed from V and 0 bases from J, the gap between germline ends came to 7 bases. The CDR3 consists of 15 residues. The germline gives CDR1 SGDLS, CDR2 YYNGEE. CDR3 sequence reads: CASSVAQHSYNEQFF. CDR3 nucleotide sequence: TGTGCCAGCAGCGTAGCACAGCACTCCTACAATGAGCAGTTCTTC.

J is TRBJ1-1 and V is TRBV2; TRBD1 aligns across 10 bases. V dropped 8 bases and J dropped 4; count of bases not matched to a gene: 7. This CDR3 is 14 amino acids long. Germline CDR1 is SNHLY and CDR2 is FYNNEI. The CDR3 region is CASGGQGLVTEAFF. The CDR3 DNA reads as TGTGCCAGCGGGGGACAGGGGCTTGTCACTGAAGCTTTCTTT. The entire variable domain, with the rest obtained from reference TRBV2 and TRBJ1-1, is as follows: EPEVTQTPSHQVTQMGQEVILRCVPISNHLYFYWYRQILGQKVEFLVSFYNNEISEKSEIFDDQFSVERPDGSNFTLKIRSTKLEDSAMYFCASGGQGLVTEAFFGQGTRLTVV.

This clone was detected only a few times. The V and J genes are TRBV4-3 and TRBJ2-7, with TRBD2 identical over 7 bases. V gave up 0 bases and J gave up 4 bases; unmatched junction bases: 27. Per germline, CDR1 LGHNA and CDR2 YSLEER. The CDR3 is made up of 22 amino acids. DNA for the CDR3: TGCGCCAGCAGCCAAGAAAGACACCGGGATCTCGAACATGGCGGGAGTACATACGAGCAGTACGTC. It yields the protein CASSQERHRDLEHGGSTYEQYV.

The chain uses TRBV28 and TRBJ1-2; D not resolved. Germline assignment: CDR1 MDHEN and CDR2 SYDVKM. This CDR3 is built from 12 residues. The ends were cut back, 7 bases at V and 6 bases at J, with 12 bases in the middle. CDR3 protein: CASNPRTDGYTF. DNA for the CDR3: TGTGCCAGCAACCCCCGGACTGATGGCTACACCTTC.

This clone was seen more than once but under ten times. The genes are TRBV7-3 and TRBJ2-2; 15 bases line up with TRBD2. The germline CDR1 and CDR2 sequences are SGHTA and FQGTGA. Trimming took 4 bases from V and 6 from J; bases not matched to a gene: 6. CDR3 size: 17 residues. The chain's CDR3 is CASSSGTSGRSSGELFF. For the CDR3, the DNA is TGTGCCAGCAGCTCAGGGACTAGCGGGAGGTCTTCCGGGGAGCTGTTTTTT.

This sequence joins TRBV5-1 and TRBJ2-7; 8 nucleotides agree with TRBD2. This CDR3 has 15 residues. With 4 bases clipped from V and 0 bases from J, the junction kept 6 bases outside the gene matches. Germline V lookup: CDR1 SGHRS, CDR2 YFSETQ. The CDR3 reads CASSPTSGSSYEQYV. DNA for the CDR3: TGCGCCAGCAGCCCCACTAGCGGCAGCTCCTACGAGCAGTACGTC.

This clone was picked up a small number of times. V is TRBV11-2 and J is TRBJ2-1; D remains ambiguous. The V end lost 0 bases, the J end lost 0 bases, and 15 bases lay between the germline ends. There are 18 residues in the CDR3. CDR1 and CDR2 (germline): SGHAT, FQNNGV. CDR3 residues: CASSLDSLGRSSYNEQFF. CDR3 nucleotide sequence: TGTGCCAGCAGCTTAGACTCCCTAGGCCGTAGCTCCTACAATGAGCAGTTCTTC. Full variable domain (outside the CDR3, taken from reference TRBV11-2 and TRBJ2-1): EAGVAQSPRYKIIEKRQSVAFWCNPISGHATLYWYQQILGQGPKLLIQFQNNGVVDDSQLPKDRFSAERLKGVDSTLKIQPAKLEDSAVYLCASSLDSLGRSSYNEQFFGPGTRLTVL.

There are a few counts of this clone. The chain carries TRBV4-3 and TRBJ2-5, with 8 nucleotides matching TRBD2. CDR3 length: 15 residues. Germline V CDR1 and CDR2: LGHNA, YSLEER. Trimming cost V 4 bases and J 5 bases; bases outside gene matches: 9. CDR3 protein: CASSPSGSNTETQYF. The CDR3 nucleotides are TGCGCCAGCAGCCCGAGCGGGAGCAATACCGAGACCCAGTACTTC.

There are a few counts of this clone. V gene TRBV9 combines with J gene TRBJ1-2; D possibly corresponds to TRBD1 (6 bases). Per germline, CDR1 SGDLS and CDR2 YYNGEE. The CDR3 runs to 13 residues. Trimming shortened V by 0 bases and J by 8 bases, and 11 bases separated the two germline ends. The CDR3 bases are TGTGCCAGCAGCGTAGTCCCAGGGGACGGCTACACCTTC. This encodes CASSVVPGDGYTF.